One and the same sample provided the 7 T cell receptor beta chains below, sequenced in a study of T-cell memory formation after mild COVID-19. TCRdb re-analysed the 5' RACE reads in MiXCR, keeping a single row per CDR3 protein. Among hundreds of thousands of distinct CDR3 sequences, under 25% were seen once, and the ten largest hold roughly a fifth. Sequencing input: PBMCs or a T cell subset sorted from them (not recorded which). The receptor source for this set is a young man who had mild COVID-19 (a few samples of this study predate the infection). Cell type and time point are not known.

The V gene is TRBV29-1, the J gene TRBJ2-1; D remains unclear. V lost 0 bases to trimming and J lost 6 bases, with 6 bases between them. The CDR3 is 12 residues long. CDR1 is SQVTM, CDR2 ANQGSEA, per germline. The CDR3 DNA reads as TGCAGCGTTGAAGATCTTCGCAATGAGCAGTTCTTC. As protein: CSVEDLRNEQFF.

There are a few counts of this clonotype. The V and J genes are TRBV20-1 and TRBJ2-1; D is unclear. The CDR3 spans 11 residues. V lost 3 bases to trimming and J lost 10 bases, with 10 bases between them. The germline V gene has CDR1 DFQATT and CDR2 SNEGSKA (reference sequence). In DNA form, the CDR3 reads TGCAGTGCTAGTCGGCTCACGGAGCAGTTCTTC. This sequence encodes CSASRLTEQFF.

This clonotype has a count of ten or more. The chain has TRBV9 and TRBJ2-2; unclear D gene. The CDR3 runs 15 residues. Trimming cost V 0 bases and J 1 base, with 7 bases left between them. Germline-derived CDR1 and CDR2 are SGDLS and YYNGEE. In DNA, the CDR3 is TGTGCCAGCAGCGTAGCCAAGGGGAACACCGGGGAGCTGTTTTTT. As protein: CASSVAKGNTGELFF. The entire variable domain, with the rest obtained from reference TRBV9 and TRBJ2-2, is as follows: DSGVTQTPKHLITATGQRVTLRCSPRSGDLSVYWYQQSLDQGLQFLIQYYNGEERAKGNILERFSAQQFPDLHSELNLSSLELGDSALYFCASSVAKGNTGELFFGEGSRLTVL.

This clonotype was recorded a few times. This may arise from a read error, as a much more abundant clone is one base away. The chain uses TRBV7-3 and TRBJ2-2, with TRBD2 identical over 12 bases. The ends lost 2 bases at V and 6 bases at J; junction bases unmatched: 1. The CDR3 extends over 15 amino acids. CDR1 and CDR2 from the germline V gene are SGHTA and FQGTGA. The CDR3 nucleotides are TGTGCCAGCAGCTTAGGACTAGCGGGGCCCGGGGAGCTGTTTTTT. It is translated as CASSLGLAGPGELFF.

This clonotype was seen a handful of times. This sequence joins TRBV7-2 and TRBJ1-5; tentative D call: TRBD1 (5 bases). Trimming removed 2 bases from V and 5 bases from J, with 10 bases in between. The CDR3 runs to 14 residues. Per germline, CDR1 SGHTA and CDR2 FQGNSA. The CDR3 DNA is TGTGCCAGCAGCTTATTTTTAGGGGATCAGCCCCAGCATTTT. Translation: CASSLFLGDQPQHF.

The J gene is TRBJ1-2, the V gene TRBV4-1, with a weak D call TRBD1 (5 bases). This CDR3 contains 18 residues. Germline V gives CDR1 MGHRA, CDR2 YSYEKL. The V gene lost 1 base and the J gene lost 4 bases, with 22 bases spanning the gap. The chain's CDR3 is CASSQVGDREKRTYGYTF. The CDR3 coding sequence is TGCGCCAGCAGCCAAGTGGGGGACCGGGAAAAGAGAACCTATGGCTACACCTTC.

This clonotype has just a few counts. The junction departs from the called germline gene at one end, perhaps through a read error. The gene calls are TRBV20-1 and TRBJ2-5, with 10 bases matching TRBD2. Germline V gene data show CDR1 as DFQATT and CDR2 as SNEGSKA (reference sequence). This CDR3 region has 12 residues. The CDR3 coding sequence is TGCAGTGCTAGTGCGGGACTAGCGTCCTGGAACTTC. Residues: CSASAGLASWNF.